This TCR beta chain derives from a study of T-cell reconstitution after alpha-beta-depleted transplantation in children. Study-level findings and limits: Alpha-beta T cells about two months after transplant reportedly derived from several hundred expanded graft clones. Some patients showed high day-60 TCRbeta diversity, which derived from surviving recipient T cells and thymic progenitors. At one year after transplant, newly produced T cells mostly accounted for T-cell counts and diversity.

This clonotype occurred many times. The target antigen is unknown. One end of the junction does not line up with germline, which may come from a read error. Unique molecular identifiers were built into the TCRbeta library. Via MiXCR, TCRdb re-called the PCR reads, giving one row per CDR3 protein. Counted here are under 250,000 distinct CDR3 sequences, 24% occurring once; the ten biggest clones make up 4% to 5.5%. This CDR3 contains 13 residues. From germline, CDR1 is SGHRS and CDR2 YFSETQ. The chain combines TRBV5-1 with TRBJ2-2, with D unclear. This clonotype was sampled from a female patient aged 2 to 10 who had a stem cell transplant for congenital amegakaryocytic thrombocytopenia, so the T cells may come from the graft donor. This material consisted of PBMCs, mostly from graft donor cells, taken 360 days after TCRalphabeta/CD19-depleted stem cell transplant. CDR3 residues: CASSLGVTGELFF. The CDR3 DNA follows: TGTGCCAGCAGCTTAGGAGTCACCGGGGAGCTGTTTTTT.